This T cell receptor (beta chain) was sequenced for a study of blood T cell repertoires in COVID-19 (dated by TCRdb to 2018 to 2020). With regard to the full study: Collaborator samples came from the United States, Italy and Spain and covered acute and convalescent phases of COVID-19. The prospective study material was composed of cDNA or gDNA derived from T cells, B-cell-depleted T cells, or PBMCs. Deeply sampled blood TCRbeta repertoires from subjects exposed to, actively infected with, or recovered from COVID-19 were included in the dataset. The repertoires were made available in a free public database intended to serve as a resource for research on the immune response to SARS-CoV-2. The samples were drawn from the first 160 participants of the ongoing ImmuneRACE study and from 1,254 subjects provided by 6 global collaborators. Sample metadata almost always included a de-identified subject ID, COVID-19 status, age in years and sex. HLA class I and class II types, where available, came from metadata supplied by the sample provider rather than from assay-based typing. The paper's findings and limits, for the study overall: The amount of clinical and demographic metadata varied by source and participant and was provided uncurated.

TCRbeta CDR3 regions were amplified from genomic DNA using the immunoSEQ Assay, a bias-controlled multiplex PCR. Regarding the original processing steps: The number of nucleated cells in each sample was estimated by amplification of reference gene primers within the assay. Sequence reads were collapsed and filtered to measure the absolute abundance of every unique TCRbeta CDR3 rearrangement. For each sample, productive Simpson clonality was calculated as the square root of Simpson's diversity index across productive rearrangements. As stored in TCRdb, this immuneACCESS dataset retains in-frame rearrangements with V and J assigned. A fraction of the clones does not appear; measured against another copy, unresolved V genes explain less than half of the discrepancy, and the remainder lacks a known reason. The V and J calls and clone size are taken from that table; D and trimming were inferred from the DNA. The sample table holds over 250,000 clones, of which 85% to 90% were seen once. Clones ranked in the top ten supply 0.95% to 1% of the sample.

A second Seattle source provided samples from volunteer blood donors who had recovered from COVID-19. The collaborating institutions used their own protocols to collect whole blood in K2EDTA tubes. For TCRbeta analysis, collaborator samples were shipped as frozen whole blood, as isolated PBMCs, or as DNA extracted from either sample type. Spanning cysteine to phenylalanine, the CDR3 consists of 15 amino acids. CDR3 DNA is the only sequence kept; it has 45 bases, read in frame from the first base. CDR1 and CDR2, per the germline V gene (reference sequence), are SEHNR and FQNEAQ. A distance of 12 bases separates the germline ends of V and J, which lose 4 bases and 2 bases respectively. Concerning this clone itself: Its antigen specificity is not known. The input lacks base qualities; no much larger clone sits a single base away.

The sequence came from a woman in her thirties or forties who had recovered from COVID-19. The sample was peripheral blood. This sequence uses TRBV7-9 and TRBJ2-1; no D gene call is confident. The CDR3 corresponds to CASSSGWRPYNEQFF. The sequenced DNA: TGTGCCAGCAGCTCCGGCTGGAGACCCTACAATGAGCAGTTCTTC. Extended through the reference TRBV7-9 and TRBJ2-1 proteins, this CDR3 yields the full variable domain: DTGVSQNPRHKITKRGQNVTFRCDPISEHNRLYWYRQTLGQGPEFLTYFQNEAQLEKSRLLSDRFSAERPKGSFSTLEIQRTEQGDSAMYLCASSSGWRPYNEQFFGPGTRLTVL.